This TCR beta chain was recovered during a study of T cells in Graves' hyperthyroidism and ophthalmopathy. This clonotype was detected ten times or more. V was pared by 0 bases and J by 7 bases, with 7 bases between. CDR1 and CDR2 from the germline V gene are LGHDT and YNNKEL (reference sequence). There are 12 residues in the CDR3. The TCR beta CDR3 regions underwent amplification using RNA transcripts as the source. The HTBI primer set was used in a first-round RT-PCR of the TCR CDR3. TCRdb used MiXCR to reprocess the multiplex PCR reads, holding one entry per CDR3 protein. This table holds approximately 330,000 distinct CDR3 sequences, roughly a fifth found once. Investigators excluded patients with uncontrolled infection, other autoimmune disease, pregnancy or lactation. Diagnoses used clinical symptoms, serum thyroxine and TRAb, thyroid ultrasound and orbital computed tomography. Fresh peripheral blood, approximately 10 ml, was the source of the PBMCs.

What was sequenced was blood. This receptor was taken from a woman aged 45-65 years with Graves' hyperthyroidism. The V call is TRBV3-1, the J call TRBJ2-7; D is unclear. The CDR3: CASSQDRMEQYF. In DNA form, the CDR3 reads TGTGCCAGCAGCCAAGATCGTATGGAGCAGTACTTC.